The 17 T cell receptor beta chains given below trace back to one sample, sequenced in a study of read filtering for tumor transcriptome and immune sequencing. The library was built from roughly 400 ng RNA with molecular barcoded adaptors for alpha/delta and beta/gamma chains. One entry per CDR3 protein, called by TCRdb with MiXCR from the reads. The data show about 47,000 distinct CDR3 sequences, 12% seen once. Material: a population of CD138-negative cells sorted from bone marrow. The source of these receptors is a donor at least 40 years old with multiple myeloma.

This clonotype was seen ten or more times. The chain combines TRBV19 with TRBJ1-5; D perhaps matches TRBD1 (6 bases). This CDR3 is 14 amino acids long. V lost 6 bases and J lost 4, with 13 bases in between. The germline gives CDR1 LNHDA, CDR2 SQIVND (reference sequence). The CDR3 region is CASSPGQFNQPQHF. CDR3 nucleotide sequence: TGTGCCAGTAGCCCAGGACAGTTTAATCAGCCCCAGCATTTT.

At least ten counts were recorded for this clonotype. The CDR3 sequence: CASSPPGQRNTEAFF. The CDR3 DNA follows: TGTGCCAGCTCACCCCCGGGACAGCGGAACACTGAAGCTTTCTTT. The J gene is TRBJ1-1, the V gene TRBV18, with TRBD1 matching over 7 bases. The CDR3 is 15 amino acids. CDR1 and CDR2 from the germline V gene are KGHSH and LQKENI. V lost 3 bases, J lost 1 base, and 5 bases stayed unmatched.

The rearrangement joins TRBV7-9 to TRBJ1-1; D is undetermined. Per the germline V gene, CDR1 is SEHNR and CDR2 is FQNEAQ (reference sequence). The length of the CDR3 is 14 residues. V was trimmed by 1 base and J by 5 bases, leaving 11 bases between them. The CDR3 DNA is TGTGCCAGCAGCTTAGACCCCATGGGGACTGAAGCTTTCTTT. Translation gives CASSLDPMGTEAFF.

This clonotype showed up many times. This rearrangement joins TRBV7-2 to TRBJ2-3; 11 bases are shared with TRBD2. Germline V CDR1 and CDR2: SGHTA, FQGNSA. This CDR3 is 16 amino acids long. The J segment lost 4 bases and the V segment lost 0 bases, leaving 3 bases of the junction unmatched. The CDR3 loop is CASSLALAGGADTQYF. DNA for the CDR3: TGTGCCAGCAGCTTAGCTCTAGCGGGAGGCGCAGATACGCAGTATTTT.

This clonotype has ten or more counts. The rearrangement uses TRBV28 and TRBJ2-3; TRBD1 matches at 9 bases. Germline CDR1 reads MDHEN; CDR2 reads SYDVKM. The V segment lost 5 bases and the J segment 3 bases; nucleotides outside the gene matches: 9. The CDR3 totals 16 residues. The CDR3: CASSLTTGTGTDTQYF. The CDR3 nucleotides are TGTGCCAGCAGTCTAACAACCGGGACAGGGACAGATACGCAGTATTTT.

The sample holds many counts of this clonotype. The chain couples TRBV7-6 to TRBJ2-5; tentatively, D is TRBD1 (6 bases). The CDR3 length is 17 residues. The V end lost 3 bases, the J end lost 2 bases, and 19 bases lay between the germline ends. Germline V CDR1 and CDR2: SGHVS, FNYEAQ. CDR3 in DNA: TGTGCCAGCAGCTTCCCTAGACTACAGGGTCGACAAGAGACCCAGTACTTC. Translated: CASSFPRLQGRQETQYF.

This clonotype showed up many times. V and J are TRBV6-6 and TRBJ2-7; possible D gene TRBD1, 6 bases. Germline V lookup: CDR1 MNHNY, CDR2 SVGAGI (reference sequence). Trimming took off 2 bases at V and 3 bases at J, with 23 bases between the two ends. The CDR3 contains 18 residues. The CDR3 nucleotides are TGTGCCAGCAGTTACGGTATGGTAGTTTCGGGACAAGGCTACGAGCAGTACTTC. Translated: CASSYGMVVSGQGYEQYF.

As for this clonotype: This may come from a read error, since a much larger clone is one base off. CDR3 DNA: TGTGCCGGCAGCCCCGGGACTGCGTATGAAAACATTCAGTACTTC. Its translation is CAGSPGTAYENIQYF. The rearrangement uses TRBV4-2 and TRBJ2-4, with D possibly being TRBD2 (6 bases). There are 15 residues in the CDR3. CDR1 and CDR2 (germline): LGHNA, YNFKEQ.

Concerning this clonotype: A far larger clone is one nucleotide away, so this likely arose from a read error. The CDR3 sequence: CASSYRASSDTQYF. The CDR3, as DNA: TGTGCCAGCAGTTATAGGGCTAGCTCAGATACGCAGTATTTT. The chain joins TRBV6-5 to TRBJ1-4; tentative D call: TRBD2 (5 bases). The DNA end is more similar to TRBJ2-3, so the J call may be wrong. Germline values: CDR1 MNHEY, CDR2 SVGAGI. The CDR3 loop spans 14 amino acids.

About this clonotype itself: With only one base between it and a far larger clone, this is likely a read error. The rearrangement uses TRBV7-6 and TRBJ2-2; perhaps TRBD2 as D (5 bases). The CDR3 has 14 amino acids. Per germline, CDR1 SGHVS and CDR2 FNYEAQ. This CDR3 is CASSLGQSTGELLF. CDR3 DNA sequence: TGTGCCAGCAGCTTAGGCCAATCCACCGGGGAGCTGCTTTTT.

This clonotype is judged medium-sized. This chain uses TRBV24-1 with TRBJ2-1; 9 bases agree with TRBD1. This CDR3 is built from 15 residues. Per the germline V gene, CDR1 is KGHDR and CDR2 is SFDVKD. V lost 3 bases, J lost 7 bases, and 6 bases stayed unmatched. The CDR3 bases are TGTGCCACCAGTGATCCCGGACAGGGGAAAAATGAGCAGTTCTTC. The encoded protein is CATSDPGQGKNEQFF.

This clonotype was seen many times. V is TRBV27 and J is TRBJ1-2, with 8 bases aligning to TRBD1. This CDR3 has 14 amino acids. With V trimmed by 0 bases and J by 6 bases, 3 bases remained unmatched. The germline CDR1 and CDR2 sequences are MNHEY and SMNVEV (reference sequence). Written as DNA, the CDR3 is TGTGCCAGCAGTTTATCCGACAGGGGTCATGGCTACACCTTC. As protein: CASSLSDRGHGYTF.

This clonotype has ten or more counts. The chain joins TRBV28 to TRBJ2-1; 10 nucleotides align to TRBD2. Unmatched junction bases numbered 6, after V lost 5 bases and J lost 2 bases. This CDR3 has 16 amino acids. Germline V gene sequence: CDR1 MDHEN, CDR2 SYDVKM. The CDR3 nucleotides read TGTGCCAGCAGTGTAGCGGGAGGAAGGACCTACAATGAGCAGTTCTTC. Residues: CASSVAGGRTYNEQFF.

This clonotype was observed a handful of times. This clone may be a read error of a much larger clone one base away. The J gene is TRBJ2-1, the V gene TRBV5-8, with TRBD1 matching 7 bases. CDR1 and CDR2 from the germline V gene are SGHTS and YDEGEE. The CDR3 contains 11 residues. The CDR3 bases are TGTGCCAGCAGCCGGGACAGAGAGCAGGTCTTC. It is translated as CASSRDREQVF.

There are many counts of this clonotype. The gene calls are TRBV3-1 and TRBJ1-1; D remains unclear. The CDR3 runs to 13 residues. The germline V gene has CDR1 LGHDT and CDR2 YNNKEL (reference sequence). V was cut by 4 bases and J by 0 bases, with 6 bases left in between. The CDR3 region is CASSRSVNTEAFF. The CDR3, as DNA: TGTGCCAGCAGCCGATCGGTGAACACTGAAGCTTTCTTT.

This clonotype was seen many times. The CDR3 is CATRPGQGFDEQYF. The CDR3 DNA follows: TGTGCCACCAGACCGGGACAGGGGTTCGACGAGCAGTACTTC. This rearrangement joins TRBV15 to TRBJ2-7; TRBD1 matches at 10 bases. Unmatched junction bases numbered 7, after V lost 6 bases and J lost 5 bases. This CDR3 has 14 residues. In germline, CDR1 is LNHNV, CDR2 YYDKDF (reference sequence).

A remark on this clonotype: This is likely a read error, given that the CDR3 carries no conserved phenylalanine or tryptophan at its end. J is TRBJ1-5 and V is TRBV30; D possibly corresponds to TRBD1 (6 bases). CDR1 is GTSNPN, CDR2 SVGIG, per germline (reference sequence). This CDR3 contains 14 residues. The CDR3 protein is CVWSGGQIYQPQHY. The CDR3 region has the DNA TGTGTCTGGAGTGGAGGACAGATTTATCAGCCCCAGCATTAT.